The rows below give T cell receptor beta chains drawn from one sample of a study of read filtering for tumor transcriptome and immune sequencing. TCRdb fed the reads into MiXCR, producing one record per CDR3 protein. The sample shows some 40,000 distinct CDR3 sequences, roughly an eighth of them seen only once. Sequenced material: a population of CD138-negative cells sorted from bone marrow. The source of these receptors is a donor at least 40 years old with multiple myeloma. The CDR3 runs from the conserved cysteine through the conserved F or W. Fields, in order: V gene, clone size, CDR3 protein. Size values are once, few and many counts, or a class for expanded clones, and some rows have none.

TRBV3-1 many CASSQSDRGHDQPQHF
TRBV20-1 many CSALPPGGNNQPQHF
TRBV29-1 many CSVGDSTDTQYF
TRBV5-4 many CASSFTDTQYF
TRBV5-1 many CASSSAGGTGGELFF
TRBV5-1 many CASSLEGTGNQPQHF
TRBV28 - CASSSQTHVRGNTIYF
TRBV28 many CASISRAYNEQFF
TRBV5-1 many CASSPDRPGATEAFF
TRBV5-1 - CASSLAEGLRNGQLF
TRBV10-1 - CASSDRYTGELFF
TRBV5-1 many CASSQGLAGTNEQFF
TRBV5-1 many CASSFAGQGADTQYF
TRBV20-1 many CSAAQGPEQYF
TRBV3-1 many CASSPRLVSSDTQYF
TRBV28 many CAITNTAYEQYF
TRBV7-3 many CASSLIAGSYNEQFF
TRBV25-1 - CAGTKTGYGTGELFF
TRBV20-1 many CSAQQEETQYF
TRBV7-9 many CASSADSSNYGYTF
TRBV7-9 - CASSSKGGSNQPQHF
TRBV15 many CATSRERMAQYF
TRBV12-3/TRBV12-4 - CASSDRVGAGDSPLHF
TRBV7-3 many CASSLKTGFGYNEQFF
TRBV5-1 many CASSLGLAASTDTQYF
TRBV30 many CAWSGKGEQYF
TRBV5-5 many CASSQLGAPDGYTF
TRBV20-1 many CSASTEGQGGTEAFF
TRBV2 few CASRGDFPKQFF
TRBV27 - CANSFNRTMNTEAFF
TRBV19 many CASSLTGSEQYF